This entry lists 14 T cell receptor beta chains sequenced from one sample in a study of T-cell reconstitution after alpha-beta-depleted transplantation in children. As it was prepared, the TCRbeta library received unique molecular identifiers. TCRdb passed the PCR reads through MiXCR, listing each CDR3 protein once. There are 200,000 to 250,000 distinct CDR3 sequences in the sample; about 11% occur only once, and 28% lies in the top ten. The specimen was PBMCs, collected before TCRalphabeta/CD19-depleted stem cell transplant. These receptors originate from a child in the first two years of life with acute myeloid leukemia, due to receive a stem cell transplant.

Remarks on this clonotype: Given the absence of the conserved phenylalanine or tryptophan at the CDR3 end, a read error is likely. J is TRBJ2-6 and V is TRBV2, with 7 positions matching TRBD2. The germline V gene encodes CDR1 SNHLY and CDR2 FYNNEI. This CDR3 contains 17 residues. DNA for the CDR3: TGTGTCAGCAGTGAAGCGCTTGGGGGGGTTGGGGCCAACGTCCTGACTTAC. It specifies CVSSEALGGVGANVLTY.

On this clonotype itself: This may be a read error: a much more frequent sequence differs by one nucleotide. The rearrangement links TRBV28 to TRBJ2-7; possibly TRBD1 for D (6 bases). From germline, CDR1 is MDHEN and CDR2 SYDVKM. This CDR3 comprises 17 residues. Written as DNA, the CDR3 is TGTGCCAGCAGTTTAGGGGGCGGAAAGGTTCGTCCGAGGGAGCAGTCCTTC. Its translation: CASSLGGGKVRPREQSF.

In the case of this clonotype: This could be a read error, since a much larger clone is one nucleotide away. V usage is TRBV5-1 and J usage is TRBJ2-3; D unresolved. The germline V and J ends were trimmed by 4 bases and 0 bases, with 9 bases remaining between them. The germline V gene has CDR1 SGHRS and CDR2 YFSETQ. This CDR3 is 14 amino acids long. CDR3 sequence: CASSTMSSTDTQYF. CDR3 bases: TGCGCCAGCAGCACGATGTCTAGCACAGATACGCAGTATTTT.

On this clonotype itself: This may arise from a read error, as a much more abundant clone is one base away. The CDR3 is CVSSLNVDLAFF. The DNA for the CDR3 is TGTGTCAGCAGCTTAAACGTCGATTTGGCTTTCTTT. The chain couples TRBV11-2 to TRBJ1-1; D is unresolved. The CDR3 consists of 12 residues. Looked up from germline, CDR1 is SGHAT and CDR2 is FQNNGV.

This clonotype was detected ten times or more. The J gene is TRBJ1-2, the V gene TRBV18; D is uncertain. The CDR3 totals 13 residues. Germline V lookup: CDR1 KGHSH, CDR2 LQKENI. V was pared by 3 bases and J by 8 bases, with 13 bases between. CDR3 bases: TGTGCCAGCTCACCCCCGACACTGGAGGGCTACACCTTC. Protein: CASSPPTLEGYTF. Drawing the rest from reference TRBV18 and TRBJ1-2, the complete variable domain is NAGVMQNPRHLVRRRGQEARLRCSPMKGHSHVYWYRQLPEEGLKFMVYLQKENIIDESGMPKERFSAEFPKEGPSILRIQQVVRGDSAAYFCASSPPTLEGYTFGSGTRLTVV.

This clonotype was observed at least ten times. CDR3 nucleotides: TGCAGTGCTAGAGGAGCGGTCGAGCAGTACTTC. This codes for CSARGAVEQYF. This sequence joins TRBV20-1 and TRBJ2-7; maybe TRBD2 (5 bases). This CDR3 spans 11 amino acids. Germline CDR1 reads DFQATT; CDR2 reads SNEGSKA (reference sequence). V was shortened by 1 base and J by 6 bases, with 7 bases between the two germline ends.

This clonotype has at least ten counts. The chain couples TRBV27 to TRBJ2-1; 12 bases agree with TRBD2. The CDR3 runs 15 residues. Germline CDR1 is MNHEY and CDR2 is SMNVEV (reference sequence). V shed 6 bases, J shed 4 bases, and the junction held 4 bases outside the gene matches. CDR3 protein: CASSPLAGGYNEQFF. DNA of the CDR3: TGTGCCAGCAGCCCTCTAGCGGGAGGGTACAATGAGCAGTTCTTC.

This clonotype was seen ten or more times. The chain recombines TRBV7-9 with TRBJ2-5; D might be TRBD1 (6 bases). This CDR3 comprises 14 residues. V was pared by 1 base and J by 2 bases, with 8 bases between. From germline, CDR1 is SEHNR and CDR2 FQNEAQ (reference sequence). As DNA, the CDR3 is TGTGCCAGCAGCTTAGGGACAGCTCAAGAGACCCAGTACTTC. This sequence encodes CASSLGTAQETQYF.

This clonotype was recorded at least ten times. The CDR3 DNA is TGTGCCAGCAGTTCCGAGCGGGAGGGCCCCTACGAGCAGTACTTC. This encodes CASSSEREGPYEQYF. The V call is TRBV7-9, the J call TRBJ2-7; TRBD2 matches at 10 bases. Unmatched junction bases numbered 7, after V lost 6 bases and J lost 2 bases. Germline V gene data show CDR1 as SEHNR and CDR2 as FQNEAQ (reference sequence). The CDR3 has 15 amino acids.

The chain couples TRBV6-2 or TRBV6-3 to TRBJ2-2; TRBD2 agrees at 7 bases. The germline CDR1 and CDR2 sequences are MNHEY and SVGEGT. V shed 7 bases and J 5 bases; nucleotides not matched to a gene: 13. The CDR3 length is 16 residues. The DNA for the CDR3 is TGTGCCAGCACCCCTGGGGTTGCTAGCGGAACCGGGGAGCTGTTTTTT. This encodes CASTPGVASGTGELFF.

This clonotype showed up many times. The rearrangement uses TRBV14 and TRBJ1-2, with a possible D match to TRBD1 (5 bases). Trimming left V 1 base short and J 7 bases short, with 7 bases between. From germline, CDR1 is SGHDN and CDR2 FVKESK. This CDR3 comprises 12 residues. The CDR3 region has the DNA TGTGCCAGCAGCCAAGGTGGGGGTGGCTACACCTTC. Translation gives CASSQGGGGYTF.

The V call is TRBV15, the J call TRBJ2-4, with D hard to call. The V end lost 0 bases, the J end lost 0 bases, and 15 bases lay between the germline ends. CDR1 and CDR2 (germline): LNHNV, YYDKDF (reference sequence). The CDR3 length is 18 residues. CDR3 in DNA: TGTGCCACCAGCAGAGATATCGGATATCCCGCAGCCAAAAACATTCAGTACTTC. As protein: CATSRDIGYPAAKNIQYF. Filled out from reference TRBV15 and TRBJ2-4, the complete variable domain reads DAMVIQNPRYQVTQFGKPVTLSCSQTLNHNVMYWYQQKSSQAPKLLFHYYDKDFNNEADTPDNFQSRRPNTSFCFLDIRSPGLGDTAMYLCATSRDIGYPAAKNIQYFGAGTRLSVL.

On this clonotype itself: Since a much larger clone is just one base distant, this may be a read error. The chain has TRBV19 and TRBJ2-3; 8 positions agree with TRBD2. The germline V gene has CDR1 LNHDA and CDR2 SQIVND (reference sequence). This CDR3 is built from 16 residues. The CDR3 DNA sequence: TGTTCCTCAGTAACCAGCGGGAGATTTAACACAGATAGGCAGTATTTT. Protein product: CSSVTSGRFNTDRQYF.

This clonotype showed up many times. The chain couples TRBV5-1 to TRBJ2-1; TRBD1 aligns across 10 bases. The CDR3 spans 16 residues. Germline values: CDR1 SGHRS, CDR2 YFSETQ. Trimming at V came to 4 bases and at J to 4 bases, leaving 8 bases not matched to a gene. CDR3 in DNA: TGCGCCAGCAGCAGTGGACAGGGGGTCCATTACAATGAGCAGTTCTTC. Its protein product is CASSSGQGVHYNEQFF.